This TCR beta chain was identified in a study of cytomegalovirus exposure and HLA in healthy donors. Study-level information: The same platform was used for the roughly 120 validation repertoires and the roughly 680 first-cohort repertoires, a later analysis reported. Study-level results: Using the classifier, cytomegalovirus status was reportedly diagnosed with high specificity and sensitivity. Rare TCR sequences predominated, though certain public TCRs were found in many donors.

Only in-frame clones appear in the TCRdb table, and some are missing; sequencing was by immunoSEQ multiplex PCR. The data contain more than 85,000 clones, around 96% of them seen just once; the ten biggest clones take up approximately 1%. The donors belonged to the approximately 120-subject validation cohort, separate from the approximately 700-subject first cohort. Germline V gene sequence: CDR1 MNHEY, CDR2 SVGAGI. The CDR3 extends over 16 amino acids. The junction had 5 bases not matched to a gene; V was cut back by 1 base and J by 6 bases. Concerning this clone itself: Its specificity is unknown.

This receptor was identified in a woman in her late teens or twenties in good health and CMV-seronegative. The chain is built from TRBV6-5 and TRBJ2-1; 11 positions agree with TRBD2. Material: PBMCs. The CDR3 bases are TGTGCCAGCAGTTACTTTTTAGCGGGGGGGATCAATGAGCAGTTCTTC. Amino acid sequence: CASSYFLAGGINEQFF.